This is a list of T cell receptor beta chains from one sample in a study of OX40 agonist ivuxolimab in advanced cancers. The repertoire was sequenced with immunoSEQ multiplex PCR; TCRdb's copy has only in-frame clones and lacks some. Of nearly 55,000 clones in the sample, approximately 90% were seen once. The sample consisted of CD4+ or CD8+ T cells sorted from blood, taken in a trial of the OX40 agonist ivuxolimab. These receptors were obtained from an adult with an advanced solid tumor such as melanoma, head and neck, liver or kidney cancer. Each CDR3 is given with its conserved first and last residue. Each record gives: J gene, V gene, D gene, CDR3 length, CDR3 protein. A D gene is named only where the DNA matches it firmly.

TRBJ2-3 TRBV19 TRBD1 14 CASSNGQGLRRVYF
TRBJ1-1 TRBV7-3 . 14 CASSSSSRIGEAFF
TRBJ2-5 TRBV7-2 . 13 CASSLVQQETQYF
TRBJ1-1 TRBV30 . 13 CAWSAGKSTEAFF
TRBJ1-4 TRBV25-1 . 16 CASSEGGAVGAEKLFF
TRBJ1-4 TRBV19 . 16 CASSMGTGRTNEKLFF
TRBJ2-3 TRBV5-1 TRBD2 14 CASSLAGGTDTQYF
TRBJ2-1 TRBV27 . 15 CASSLETATYNEQFF
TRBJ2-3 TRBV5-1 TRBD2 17 CASSLSLAGGPGDTQYF
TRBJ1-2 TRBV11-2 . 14 CASSLDHTDYGYTF
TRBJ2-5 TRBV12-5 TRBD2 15 CASGSSGIMTETQYF
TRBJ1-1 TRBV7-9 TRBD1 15 CASSHSTGANTEAFF
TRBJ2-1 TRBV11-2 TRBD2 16 CASSSPRRGVSNEQFF
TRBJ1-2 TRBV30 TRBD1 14 CAWQRTGTAYGYTF
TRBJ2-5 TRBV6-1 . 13 CASAGTDQETQYF
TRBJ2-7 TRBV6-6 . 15 CASRGQGIPSYEQYF
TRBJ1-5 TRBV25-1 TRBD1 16 CASSKSGGASNQPQHF
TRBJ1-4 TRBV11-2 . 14 CASSGAPIGEKLFF
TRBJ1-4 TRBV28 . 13 CASRQGMGEKLFF
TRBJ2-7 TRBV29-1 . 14 CSVEAASLGGEQYF
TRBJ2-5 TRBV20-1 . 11 CSASSQETQYF
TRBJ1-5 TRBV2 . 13 CASRGLWNQPQHF
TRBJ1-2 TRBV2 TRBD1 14 CASSRQGSSYGYTF
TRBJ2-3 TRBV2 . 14 CASSSGQGTDTQYF
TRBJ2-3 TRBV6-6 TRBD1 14 CASRPGQYTDTQYF
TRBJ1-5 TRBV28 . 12 CASSQRDQPQHF
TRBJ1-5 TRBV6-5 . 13 CASGPTVKEPQHF
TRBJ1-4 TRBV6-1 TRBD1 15 CASSTSGGVGEKLFF
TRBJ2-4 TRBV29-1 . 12 CSVGEGGNIQYF
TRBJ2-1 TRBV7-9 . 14 CASSLRSRDNEQFF
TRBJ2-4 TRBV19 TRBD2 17 CATTSTSGGGNQNIQYF
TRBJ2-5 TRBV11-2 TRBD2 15 CASSLMAGGQETQYF
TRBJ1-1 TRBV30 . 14 CAWSRGGANTEAFF
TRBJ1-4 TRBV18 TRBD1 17 CASSPPKGTAQNEKLFF
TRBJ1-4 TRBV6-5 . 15 CASSYSRRGVEKLFF
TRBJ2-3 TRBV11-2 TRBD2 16 CASSAAGGLITDTQYF
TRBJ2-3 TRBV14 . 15 CASSRQGLSTDTQYF
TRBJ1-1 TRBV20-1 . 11 CSANRNTEAFF
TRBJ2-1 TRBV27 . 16 CASSPPIVSSYNEQFF
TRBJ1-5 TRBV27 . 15 CASRDMGGGGQPQHF
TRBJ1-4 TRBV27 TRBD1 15 CASLFEGGDGEKLFF
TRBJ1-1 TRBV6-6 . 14 CASSYGATGTEAFF
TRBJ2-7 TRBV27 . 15 CATKGRAGVSYEQYF
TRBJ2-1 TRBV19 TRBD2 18 CASSKGLAGVGSYNEQFF
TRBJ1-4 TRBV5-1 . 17 CASSLSTVGTDYEKLFF
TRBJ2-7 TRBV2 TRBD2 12 CASNRWGGEQYF
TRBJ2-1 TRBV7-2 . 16 CASSPVSVSSYNEQFF
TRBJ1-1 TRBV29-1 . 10 CSVARTEAFF
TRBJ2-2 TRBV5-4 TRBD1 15 CASSFQDRGSGELFF
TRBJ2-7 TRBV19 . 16 CASSITYQDITYEQYF
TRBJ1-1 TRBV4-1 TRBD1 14 CASRMGQLNTEAFF
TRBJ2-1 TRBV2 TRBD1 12 CALRDSYNEQFF
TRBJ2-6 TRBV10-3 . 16 CAISDLGGSGANVLTF